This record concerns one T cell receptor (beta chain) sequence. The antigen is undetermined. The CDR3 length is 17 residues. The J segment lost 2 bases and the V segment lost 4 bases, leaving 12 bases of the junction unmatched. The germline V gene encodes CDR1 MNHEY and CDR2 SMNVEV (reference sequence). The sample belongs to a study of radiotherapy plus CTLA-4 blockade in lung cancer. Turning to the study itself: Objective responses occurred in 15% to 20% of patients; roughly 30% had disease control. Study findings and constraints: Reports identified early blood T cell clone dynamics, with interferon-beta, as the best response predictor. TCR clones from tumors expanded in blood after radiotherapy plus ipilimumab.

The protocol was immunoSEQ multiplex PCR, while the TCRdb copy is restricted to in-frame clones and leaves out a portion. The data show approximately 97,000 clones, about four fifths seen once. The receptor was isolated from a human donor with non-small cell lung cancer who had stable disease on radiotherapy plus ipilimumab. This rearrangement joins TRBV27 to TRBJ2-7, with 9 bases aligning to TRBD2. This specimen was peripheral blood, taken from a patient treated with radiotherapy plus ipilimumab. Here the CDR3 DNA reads TGTGCCAGCAGTTCCCCCTCCAGTGGCGGGAGGGCCTACGAGCAGTACTTC. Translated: CASSSPSSGGRAYEQYF.